The sequence of this TCR beta chain was determined in a study of OX40 agonist ivuxolimab in advanced cancers. Study as a whole: Administration of intravenous ivuxolimab to patients occurred every 2 weeks at 0.01 to 10 mg/kg.

This clone was recorded once. The CDR3 is 12 residues long. From germline, CDR1 is SQVTM and CDR2 ANQGSEA. Deletions cut 7 bases from V and 2 bases from J, with 11 bases between. Clones were sequenced by immunoSEQ multiplex PCR, and TCRdb holds only the in-frame ones, with some missing. This sample has about 100,000 clones; approximately 90% occur once, and the top ten carry about 0.51%. A history of autoimmune disease or systemic immunosuppression excluded patients. V gene TRBV29-1 combines with J gene TRBJ2-5; D unresolved. The receptor comes from an adult with an advanced solid tumor such as melanoma, head and neck, liver or kidney cancer. The material sequenced was CD4+ or CD8+ T cells sorted from blood, taken in a trial of the OX40 agonist ivuxolimab. CDR3 protein: CSAGRPQETQYF. CDR3 DNA sequence: TGCAGCGCCGGACGCCCACAAGAGACCCAGTACTTC.